This passage covers 21 T cell receptor beta chains from one sample sequenced in a study of cytomegalovirus exposure and HLA in healthy donors. The assay was immunoSEQ multiplex PCR, and TCRdb's table has in-frame clones only and misses some. This sample has 200,000 to 300,000 clones; approximately 86% occur once, and the top ten carry 1.2%. Sample: PBMCs. These receptor sequences come from a woman between 25 and 40 years old in good health and CMV-seropositive.

This chain joins TRBV4-1 and TRBJ1-1, with D possibly TRBD1 on 5 matching bases. The CDR3 is made up of 16 amino acids. Trimming removed 0 bases from V and 0 bases from J, with 11 bases in between. CDR1 is MGHRA, CDR2 YSYEKL, per germline. In nucleotides, the CDR3 is TGCGCCAGCAGCCAAGACGTCTCGACAGTGAACACTGAAGCTTTCTTT. It specifies CASSQDVSTVNTEAFF.

The chain carries TRBV6-5 and TRBJ2-3; the match to TRBD2 covers 7 bases. Germline loops: CDR1 MNHEY, CDR2 SVGAGI. V trimming: 6 bases; J trimming: 9 bases; junction bases outside the gene matches: 6. CDR3 size: 12 residues. The CDR3, as DNA: TGTGCCAGCAGAAACATAGCGGGCACGCAGTATTTT. Its protein is CASRNIAGTQYF.

The genes are TRBV27 and TRBJ1-5, with D possibly TRBD1 on 6 matching bases. CDR1 and CDR2 (germline): MNHEY, SMNVEV (reference sequence). V lost 6 bases and J lost 2, with 11 bases in between. This CDR3 is 14 amino acids long. Here the CDR3 reads CASSRQVGNQPQHF. CDR3 nucleotides: TGTGCCAGCAGCCGACAGGTCGGCAATCAGCCCCAGCATTTT.

The V and J genes are TRBV9 and TRBJ2-7; 7 positions match TRBD1. V trimming: 3 bases; J trimming: 3 bases; junction bases outside the gene matches: 6. CDR3 length: 14 residues. In germline, CDR1 is SGDLS, CDR2 YYNGEE. CDR3 sequence: CASSGPGTDYEQYF. CDR3 DNA sequence: TGTGCCAGCAGCGGTCCGGGGACAGACTACGAGCAGTACTTC. Supplemented by reference TRBV9 and TRBJ2-7, the full variable domain reads DSGVTQTPKHLITATGQRVTLRCSPRSGDLSVYWYQQSLDQGLQFLIQYYNGEERAKGNILERFSAQQFPDLHSELNLSSLELGDSALYFCASSGPGTDYEQYFGPGTRLTVT.

The J gene is TRBJ2-7, the V gene TRBV28; D possibly corresponds to TRBD1 (6 bases). V lost 7 bases and J lost 3, with 16 bases in between. This CDR3 contains 14 residues. Germline values: CDR1 MDHEN, CDR2 SYDVKM. The CDR3: CASTHGTFRYEQYF. The CDR3 region has the DNA TGTGCCAGCACCCACGGGACATTTCGCTACGAGCAGTACTTC. The full variable domain, completed using reference TRBV28 and TRBJ2-7, is DVKVTQSSRYLVKRTGEKVFLECVQDMDHENMFWYRQDPGLGLRLIYFSYDVKMKEKGDIPEGYSVSREKKERFSLILESASTNQTSMYLCASTHGTFRYEQYFGPGTRLTVT.

V usage is TRBV28 and J usage is TRBJ2-1; possibly TRBD2 for D (5 bases). From germline, CDR1 is MDHEN and CDR2 SYDVKM. With 8 bases removed from V and 1 base from J, the gap between germline ends came to 12 bases. The CDR3 totals 14 residues. The CDR3 region has the DNA TGTGCCAGCGCCGGGCGGGCATCCTACAATGAGCAGTTCTTC. It encodes CASAGRASYNEQFF.

The CDR3 region is CASSYYGGDYTF. CDR3 coding DNA: TGTGCCAGCAGTTACTACGGGGGGGACTACACCTTC. This sequence joins TRBV6-5 and TRBJ1-2; perhaps TRBD1 as D (5 bases). The CDR3 spans 12 residues. V was cut by 1 base and J by 10 bases, with 10 bases left in between. The germline CDR1 and CDR2 sequences are MNHEY and SVGAGI.

J is TRBJ1-4 and V is TRBV5-1; 7 bases line up with TRBD1. With 0 bases clipped from V and 4 bases from J, the junction kept 3 bases outside the gene matches. Germline CDR1 reads SGHRS; CDR2 reads YFSETQ. There are 15 residues in the CDR3. The CDR3 reads CASSLEGQLNEKLFF. CDR3 DNA sequence: TGCGCCAGCAGCTTGGAGGGACAGCTTAATGAAAAACTGTTTTTT.

J is TRBJ2-1 and V is TRBV5-4; 11 nucleotides match TRBD2. The trim removed 2 bases at V and 7 bases at J, leaving 5 bases unmatched. This CDR3 has 15 amino acids. Germline V gene sequence: CDR1 SGHNT, CDR2 YYREEE (reference sequence). The CDR3 reads CASSLRLAGLNEQFF. As DNA, the CDR3 is TGTGCCAGCAGCTTAAGACTAGCGGGATTGAATGAGCAGTTCTTC. Filled out from reference TRBV5-4 and TRBJ2-1, the complete variable domain reads ETGVTQSPTHLIKTRGQQVTLRCSSQSGHNTVSWYQQALGQGPQFIFQYYREEENGRGNFPPRFSGLQFPNYSSELNVNALELDDSALYLCASSLRLAGLNEQFFGPGTRLTVL.

This chain joins TRBV7-9 and TRBJ1-1; D might be TRBD1 (6 bases). Germline assignment: CDR1 SEHNR and CDR2 FQNEAQ (reference sequence). V was pared by 4 bases and J by 1 base, with 13 bases between. The CDR3 spans 15 residues. CDR3 nucleotide sequence: TGTGCCAGCAGCTGGTGGGACACCGCGAACACTGAAGCTTTCTTT. Protein: CASSWWDTANTEAFF.

J is TRBJ1-1 and V is TRBV10-2; D is uncertain. This CDR3 has 12 residues. From germline, CDR1 is WSHSY and CDR2 SAAADI. V was clipped by 10 bases and J by 1 base, with 10 bases between them. The CDR3 spells CATRSQNTEAFF. The CDR3, as DNA: TGCGCCACCCGGAGCCAGAACACTGAAGCTTTCTTT.

As for this clone: Other DNA sequences from this sample encode an identical CDR3 as well. V is TRBV6-4 and J is TRBJ2-1; 13 nucleotides match TRBD2. Germline trimming cut 2 bases from V and 5 bases from J; bases unmatched to any gene: 0. The CDR3 covers 15 residues. CDR1 is MRHNA, CDR2 SNTAGT, per germline. The CDR3 loop is CASSDGLAGDNEQFF. CDR3 bases: TGTGCCAGCAGTGACGGACTAGCGGGGGACAATGAGCAGTTCTTC.

The chain employs TRBV5-6 and TRBJ2-7, with 7 nucleotides matching TRBD2. Germline CDR1 is SGHDT and CDR2 is YYEEEE. CDR3 length equals 14 residues. V trimming: 4 bases; J trimming: 6 bases; junction bases outside the gene matches: 10. The CDR3 sequence is CASSRGELRGEQYF. The CDR3 coding sequence is TGTGCCAGCAGCCGGGGGGAATTGAGGGGCGAGCAGTACTTC.

The V call is TRBV9, the J call TRBJ2-2, with D uncertain. The V gene's germline CDR1 is SGDLS and CDR2 YYNGEE. The germline V and J ends were trimmed by 6 bases and 0 bases, with 9 bases remaining between them. There are 14 residues in the CDR3. This CDR3 is CASTGIPNTGELFF. The CDR3 bases are TGTGCCAGCACGGGTATTCCGAACACCGGGGAGCTGTTTTTT.

This chain links TRBV11-3 with TRBJ2-5; D is ambiguous. Germline CDR1 is SGHNT and CDR2 is YENEEA. CDR3 length equals 13 residues. V lost 1 base and J 5 bases, leaving 8 bases between the germline ends. DNA for the CDR3: TGTGCCAGCAGCTTAGGTTATTTGGAGACCCAGTACTTC. It encodes CASSLGYLETQYF.

This chain links TRBV30 with TRBJ1-1, with 7 bases aligning to TRBD1. V gave up 2 bases and J gave up 3 bases; unmatched junction bases: 9. The CDR3 sequence is 15 residues long. Germline loops: CDR1 GTSNPN, CDR2 SVGIG (reference sequence). The CDR3 nucleotides read TGTGCCTGGAGTCCATCCTTAAGGGGGCACACTGAAGCTTTCTTT. It is translated as CAWSPSLRGHTEAFF.

This chain joins TRBV5-4 and TRBJ2-1; tentatively, D is TRBD1 (5 bases). Germline-derived CDR1 and CDR2 are SGHNT and YYREEE (reference sequence). This CDR3 has 17 amino acids. Trimming pared 0 bases from V and 0 bases from J, leaving 13 bases between. As DNA, the CDR3 is TGTGCCAGCAGCTTGGGGCCGACAGCCGACTCCTACAATGAGCAGTTCTTC. It specifies CASSLGPTADSYNEQFF.

The V gene is TRBV6-5, the J gene TRBJ1-5; D remains unclear. CDR1 is MNHEY, CDR2 SVGAGI, per germline. V lost 0 bases to trimming and J lost 7 bases, with 7 bases between them. The CDR3 is 13 residues long. The CDR3 loop reads CASSYSGSQPQHF. CDR3 bases: TGTGCCAGCAGTTACTCTGGGAGCCAGCCCCAGCATTTT.

This sequence joins TRBV28 and TRBJ1-5; maybe TRBD1 (5 bases). Trimming stripped 3 bases from V and 0 bases from J, with 12 bases between. CDR1 MDHEN and CDR2 SYDVKM come from the germline V gene. This CDR3 contains 16 residues. CDR3 sequence reads: CASSFLGHPSNQPQHF. In nucleotides, the CDR3 is TGTGCCAGCAGTTTTCTGGGGCACCCTAGCAATCAGCCCCAGCATTTT.

This rearrangement joins TRBV2 to TRBJ2-2; D might be TRBD2 (6 bases). V lost 6 bases to trimming and J lost 2 bases, with 10 bases between them. Per the germline V gene, CDR1 is SNHLY and CDR2 is FYNNEI. The CDR3 has 14 amino acids. The CDR3 loop is CASSRDSNTGELFF. As DNA, the CDR3 is TGTGCCAGCAGCAGGGACTCTAACACCGGGGAGCTGTTTTTT.

The chain combines TRBV11-3 with TRBJ2-5, with 11 bases lining up with TRBD1. The V segment lost 4 bases and the J segment 2 bases; nucleotides outside the gene matches: 3. Germline V gene lookup returns CDR1 SGHNT and CDR2 YENEEA. The CDR3 has 15 amino acids. The CDR3 sequence: CASSSGTGGQETQYF. The DNA of the CDR3 is TGTGCCAGCAGCTCCGGGACAGGGGGACAAGAGACCCAGTACTTC.